A selection of T cell receptor beta chains follows, all from one sample in a study of blood T cells in healthy people across ages. TCRdb called the 5' RACE reads again in MiXCR, with one record for every CDR3 protein. Of hundreds of thousands of distinct CDR3 sequences in the sample, around 21% are singletons; the top ten hold more than 3%. The sequenced material came from blood. The source is an older man in good health. CDR3s leave out the opening cysteine and the closing phenylalanine or tryptophan. Clone size appears in some rows only: once, few, many, or a class for an expanded clone.

clone size: NA; V gene: TRBV20-1; J gene: TRBJ1-5; CDR3 protein: RAGTGDQPQH
clone size: NA; V gene: TRBV2; J gene: TRBJ2-2; CDR3 protein: ASREDRGSAGELF
clone size: NA; V gene: TRBV10-3; J gene: TRBJ2-4; CDR3 protein: AIRSDVPEAKNIQY
clone size: few; V gene: TRBV9; J gene: TRBJ2-1; CDR3 protein: ASSVGDRFSEQF
clone size: NA; V gene: TRBV29-1; J gene: TRBJ2-5; CDR3 protein: SVRPPLAGGSEQY
clone size: few; V gene: TRBV7-2; J gene: TRBJ2-3; CDR3 protein: ASSLRSGLSASDTQY
clone size: NA; V gene: TRBV7-9; J gene: TRBJ2-7; CDR3 protein: ASSLEGGGTYEQY
clone size: few; V gene: TRBV7-9; J gene: TRBJ1-3; CDR3 protein: ASSWGAPSGNTIY
clone size: NA; V gene: TRBV3-1; J gene: TRBJ2-2; CDR3 protein: ASSQGLSSVTGELF
clone size: NA; V gene: TRBV6-5; J gene: TRBJ2-3; CDR3 protein: ASSYSAQGWADTQY
clone size: NA; V gene: TRBV28; J gene: TRBJ2-3; CDR3 protein: ASSLISGGSDTQY
clone size: few; V gene: TRBV20-1; J gene: TRBJ1-5; CDR3 protein: SAREGGRNQPQH
clone size: NA; V gene: TRBV12-3/TRBV12-4; J gene: TRBJ2-3; CDR3 protein: ASSLSGGAKDTQY
clone size: NA; V gene: TRBV11-2; J gene: TRBJ2-2; CDR3 protein: ASSLLGRELF
clone size: NA; V gene: TRBV9; J gene: TRBJ2-7; CDR3 protein: ASSPRRDQEQY
clone size: NA; V gene: TRBV6-2/TRBV6-3; J gene: TRBJ2-1; CDR3 protein: ASSTEGLAGFSYNEQF
clone size: few; V gene: TRBV13; J gene: TRBJ1-6; CDR3 protein: ASSSGLGQNNSPLH
clone size: NA; V gene: TRBV4-1; J gene: TRBJ2-1; CDR3 protein: ASSQGTGGPREQF
clone size: few; V gene: TRBV7-9; J gene: TRBJ2-2; CDR3 protein: ASSPPAGVDNTGELF
clone size: NA; V gene: TRBV9; J gene: TRBJ2-7; CDR3 protein: ASSVGPGQADEQY
clone size: few; V gene: TRBV4-1; J gene: TRBJ2-5; CDR3 protein: ASSQVLAGDTATQY
clone size: NA; V gene: TRBV10-3; J gene: TRBJ2-5; CDR3 protein: AISPGQGLRETQY
clone size: many; V gene: TRBV5-1; J gene: TRBJ2-5; CDR3 protein: ASSMGQGEETQY
clone size: few; V gene: TRBV21-1; J gene: TRBJ2-3; CDR3 protein: ASSKALAGERTDTQY
clone size: few; V gene: TRBV6-6; J gene: TRBJ2-1; CDR3 protein: ASSLDSSLYNEQF
clone size: few; V gene: TRBV6-1; J gene: TRBJ1-5; CDR3 protein: ASSEGTGSIQPQH
clone size: few; V gene: TRBV9; J gene: TRBJ2-5; CDR3 protein: ASSVASGLAETQY
clone size: many; V gene: TRBV6-2/TRBV6-3; J gene: NA; CDR3 protein: ASRPSSGYEQY
clone size: NA; V gene: TRBV12-3/TRBV12-4; J gene: TRBJ2-7; CDR3 protein: ASSFSGGGDEQY
clone size: few; V gene: TRBV20-1; J gene: TRBJ1-4; CDR3 protein: SAVQGGNEKLF